This TCR beta chain comes out of a study of CD8 T cells in Susac syndrome. TCR beta was sequenced from blood CD8+ and CD4+ T cells. The CDR3 contains 14 residues. Germline V gives CDR1 MNHEY, CDR2 SVGAGI. The V end lost 6 bases, the J end lost 3 bases, and 14 bases lay between the germline ends. With random hexamers, reverse transcription was performed on about 0.45 to 1 ug of RNA. TCRdb reanalysed the immunoSEQ multiplex PCR reads using MiXCR and keeps one entry per CDR3 protein. The sample gives 80,000 or so distinct CDR3 sequences, 94% of which show up once; about 0.5% is in the top ten. Material: CD8+ T cells from PBMCs. This clonotype was obtained from a human donor with Susac syndrome. The gene calls are TRBV6-5 and TRBJ1-1; D is undetermined. In nucleotides, the CDR3 is TGTGCCAGCAGGCCGCCAGAGGATGACACTGAAGCTTTCTTT. Amino acid sequence: CASRPPEDDTEAFF.